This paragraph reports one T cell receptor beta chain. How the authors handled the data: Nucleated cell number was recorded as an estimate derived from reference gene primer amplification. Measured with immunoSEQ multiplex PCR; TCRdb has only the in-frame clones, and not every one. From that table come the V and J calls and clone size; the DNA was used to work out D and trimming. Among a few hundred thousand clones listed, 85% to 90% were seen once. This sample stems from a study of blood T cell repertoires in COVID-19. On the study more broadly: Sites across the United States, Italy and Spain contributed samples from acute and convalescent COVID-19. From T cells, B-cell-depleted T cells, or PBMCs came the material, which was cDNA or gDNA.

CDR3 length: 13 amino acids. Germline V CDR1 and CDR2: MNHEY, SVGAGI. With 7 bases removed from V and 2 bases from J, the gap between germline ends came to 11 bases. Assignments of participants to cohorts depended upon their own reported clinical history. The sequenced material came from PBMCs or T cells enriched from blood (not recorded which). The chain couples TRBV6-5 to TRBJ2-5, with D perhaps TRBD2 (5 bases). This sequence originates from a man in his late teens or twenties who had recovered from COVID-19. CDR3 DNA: TGTGCCAGCAACCGACGGGAACAAGAGACCCAGTACTTC. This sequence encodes CASNRREQETQYF.